This entry is about one T cell receptor (beta chain). The target antigen is unknown. Measured with immunoSEQ multiplex PCR; TCRdb has only the in-frame clones, and not every one. The repertoire holds approximately 170,000 clones, with around 94% as singletons. The data derive from a study of T cell responses to AZD1222 COVID-19 vaccine. The study's findings and limits: Baseline antibody screening turned up just a handful of seropositive AZD1222 recipients. White British ancestry dominated among donors, who included more females, and clonal diversity was possibly underestimated. Spike was spanned by vaccine-associated CD4 TCRs, which were dominant at 160-218 and 743-854. The reported proportion of spike-specific TCRs targeting unmutated variant regions was nearly half.

Germline V gene lookup returns CDR1 MGHRA and CDR2 YSYEKL. This CDR3 comprises 13 residues. V lost 6 bases and J 0 bases, leaving 6 bases between the germline ends. The sequence derives from an adult who received the AZD1222 COVID-19 vaccine. The material was peripheral blood, obtained 28 days after the second AZD1222 dose. This chain connects TRBV4-1 to TRBJ2-1, with no clear D. CDR3: CASRGSSYNEQFF. CDR3 DNA sequence: TGCGCCAGCAGGGGGTCCTCCTACAATGAGCAGTTCTTC.